The 16 T cell receptor beta chains given below trace back to one sample, sequenced in a study of blood T cells in healthy people across ages. PCR was performed a second time for about 7 to 11 cycles using a sample-barcoded 5' primer and a J-beta primer mix. TCRdb processed the 5' RACE reads anew with MiXCR; each CDR3 protein has one entry. This table holds 1.5 million to 2 million distinct CDR3 sequences, approximately 32% found once. Sequences were obtained from blood. Receptors were obtained from a woman in her twenties or thirties in good health.

The chain carries TRBV20-1 and TRBJ1-1; D possibly corresponds to TRBD1 (5 bases). The V gene lost 0 bases and the J gene lost 6 bases, with 11 bases spanning the gap. The CDR3 loop spans 13 amino acids. Germline values: CDR1 DFQATT, CDR2 SNEGSKA (reference sequence). CDR3 sequence reads: CSARDGGGSEAFF. CDR3 in DNA: TGCAGTGCTAGAGATGGTGGGGGGTCTGAAGCTTTCTTT.

The chain carries TRBV4-1 and TRBJ1-4; D possibly corresponds to TRBD1 (5 bases). Trimming left V 0 bases short and J 8 bases short, with 16 bases between. The germline CDR1 and CDR2 sequences are MGHRA and YSYEKL. The CDR3 length is 16 residues. CDR3 sequence: CASSQEGGAFREKLFF. As DNA, the CDR3 is TGCGCCAGCAGCCAAGAGGGAGGGGCGTTTCGCGAAAAACTGTTTTTT.

This clonotype was observed a handful of times. This chain joins TRBV30 and TRBJ2-7, with a possible D match to TRBD1 (6 bases). Trimming stripped 2 bases from V and 4 bases from J, with 18 bases between. This CDR3 spans 15 amino acids. Germline CDR1 GTSNPN, CDR2 SVGIG (reference sequence). The CDR3 region has the DNA TGTGCCTGGAGTTATTTCGGCAGGGGAACGTACGAGCAGTACTTC. This translates into CAWSYFGRGTYEQYF.

A remark on this clonotype: A much larger clone differs by one base, so this may be a read error. The chain's CDR3 is CRAREGKGTQYF. The CDR3 nucleotides are TGCAGGGCCAGGGAAGGGAAGGGGACCCAGTACTTC. The J gene is TRBJ2-5, the V gene TRBV29-1, with D tentatively TRBD1 (5 bases). From germline, CDR1 is SQVTM and CDR2 ANQGSEA. The CDR3 is 12 amino acids.

There are many counts of this clonotype. V gene TRBV12-3 or TRBV12-4 combines with J gene TRBJ2-1; 10 bases map to TRBD2. The CDR3 consists of 16 residues. J lost 4 bases, V lost 3 bases, and 6 bases had no gene match. The CDR3: CASSFLAGVSYNEQFF. CDR3 bases: TGTGCCAGCAGTTTCCTAGCGGGGGTGTCGTACAATGAGCAGTTCTTC.

V gene TRBV21-1 combines with J gene TRBJ1-3; TRBD1, as called in the table, went unchecked against the DNA. TRBV21-1 is flagged as a pseudogene. The CDR3 sequence is 17 residues long. The CDR3 reads CASSKESGIRSGNTIYF. The DNA for the CDR3 is TGTGCCAGCAGCAAAGAATCAGGGATACGCTCTGGAAACACCATATATTTT.

This clonotype was seen many times. This sequence joins TRBV3-1 and TRBJ2-1; maybe TRBD2 (6 bases). There are 14 residues in the CDR3. Deletions cut 1 base from V and 7 bases from J, with 11 bases between. CDR1 is LGHDT, CDR2 YNNKEL, per germline (reference sequence). The CDR3 nucleotides are TGTGCCAGCAGCCAAGGGTCTAGCGTAAATGAGCAGTTCTTC. Amino acid sequence: CASSQGSSVNEQFF.

The sample holds a few counts of this clonotype. This chain links TRBV28 with TRBJ2-1; 8 bases match TRBD2. CDR3 length: 16 amino acids. The V segment lost 2 bases and the J segment 8 bases; nucleotides outside the gene matches: 11. Germline V gives CDR1 MDHEN, CDR2 SYDVKM. The CDR3 loop reads CASSLLVKSGRDEQFF. The CDR3 DNA is TGTGCCAGCAGTTTACTGGTGAAGAGCGGGAGAGATGAGCAGTTCTTC.

The CDR3, as DNA: TGTGCCAGCAGTGAAGGAGCGGCCCCTAGTGAGACCCAGTACTTC. Its protein is CASSEGAAPSETQYF. The J gene is TRBJ2-5, the V gene TRBV2, with D maybe TRBD2 (5 bases). The CDR3 has 15 residues. Germline CDR1 reads SNHLY; CDR2 reads FYNNEI. Trimming removed 1 base at V and 5 bases at J, with 14 bases between.

This clonotype was observed a few times. The chain has TRBV7-8 and TRBJ2-3; D possibly uses TRBD1 or TRBD2 (5 bases each). The CDR3 covers 16 residues. Trimming took 4 bases from V and 0 from J, leaving 14 bases between them. The V gene's germline CDR1 is SGHVS and CDR2 FQNEAQ. CDR3 sequence (DNA): TGTGCCAGCAGCTCAGGAGAGGGACGGAGCACAGATACGCAGTATTTT. Translation: CASSSGEGRSTDTQYF.

This clonotype was found many times. This chain links TRBV6-6 with TRBJ2-3; D ambiguous. Germline V CDR1 and CDR2: MNHNY, SVGAGI (reference sequence). V lost 2 bases and J 6 bases, leaving 15 bases between the germline ends. The CDR3 covers 15 residues. The CDR3, as DNA: TGTGCCAGCAGTTACCCCACCGGTACGATGGATACGCAGTATTTT. The encoded protein is CASSYPTGTMDTQYF.

This chain uses TRBV20-1 with TRBJ2-1; D is unresolved. Germline CDR1 and CDR2: DFQATT and SNEGSKA (reference sequence). The V and J ends lost 3 bases and 8 bases respectively, with 14 bases between them. This CDR3 has 13 residues. The CDR3 spells CSASGPFPYEQFF. The CDR3 nucleotides are TGCAGTGCTAGCGGTCCTTTCCCGTATGAGCAGTTCTTC.

The chain links TRBV7-9 to TRBJ1-4; weak D call: TRBD1 (5 bases). The CDR3 extends over 15 amino acids. CDR1 and CDR2 (germline): SEHNR, FQNEAQ (reference sequence). Trimming removed 5 bases at V and 7 bases at J, with 17 bases between. This chain's CDR3 is CASSPGAGYFEKLFF. The CDR3, as DNA: TGTGCCAGCAGCCCCGGAGCAGGGTATTTTGAAAAACTGTTTTTT.

In DNA, the CDR3 is TGTGCCAGCAGCCAAGAAACGAGGTACGAGCAGTACTTC. Residues: CASSQETRYEQYF. The chain recombines TRBV3-1 with TRBJ2-5; no clear D. The J call may be in error: the DNA end matches TRBJ2-7 better. Germline values: CDR1 LGHDT, CDR2 YNNKEL (reference sequence). The CDR3 totals 13 residues.

This clonotype showed up just once. The chain carries TRBV28 and TRBJ1-6; TRBD1 is a possible D gene (6 bases). This CDR3 has 17 amino acids. Germline-derived CDR1 and CDR2 are MDHEN and SYDVKM. V was shortened by 6 bases and J by 3 bases, with 18 bases between the two germline ends. The CDR3 coding sequence is TGTGCCAGCAGAAGTTGGGGGCGGGAGTACTATAATTCACCCCTCCACTTT. Its protein is CASRSWGREYYNSPLHF.

The genes are TRBV6-1 and TRBJ1-2; D remains unclear. V lost 1 base, J lost 4 bases, and 10 bases lay in between. This CDR3 is 14 amino acids long. The germline V gene has CDR1 MNHNS and CDR2 SASEGT. The CDR3 nucleotides are TGTGCCAGCAGTGAAGGCCACTCTCTCTATGGCTACACCTTC. Translation: CASSEGHSLYGYTF.